The 23 T cell receptor beta chains below come from one sample, sequenced in a study of blood T cell repertoires in COVID-19. The repertoire was sequenced with immunoSEQ multiplex PCR; TCRdb's copy has only in-frame clones and lacks some. This sample has hundreds of thousands of clones, with 80% to 90% found just once. Input material: PBMCs or T cells enriched from blood (not recorded which). The source is a woman aged 18-35 years who had recovered from COVID-19.

The V gene is TRBV18, the J gene TRBJ1-2, with TRBD1 as a possible D gene (6 bases). Trimming removed 3 bases at V and 8 bases at J, with 13 bases between. CDR1 is KGHSH, CDR2 LQKENI, per germline. This CDR3 is built from 13 residues. The CDR3 loop reads CASSPSGGAGYTF. The DNA of the CDR3 is TGTGCCAGCTCACCTTCGGGGGGCGCCGGCTACACCTTC.

This CDR3 is CASSLRTSGGDTQYF. CDR3 DNA sequence: TGTGCCAGCAGCTTACGGACTAGCGGGGGGGATACGCAGTATTTT. This sequence joins TRBV11-3 and TRBJ2-3; TRBD2 matches 14 bases. CDR3 length: 15 residues. Germline trimming cut 2 bases from V and 6 bases from J; bases unmatched to any gene: 1. Per germline, CDR1 SGHNT and CDR2 YENEEA. Looking up the rest from reference TRBV11-3 and TRBJ2-3 gives the full variable domain: EAGVVQSPRYKIIEKKQPVAFWCNPISGHNTLYWYLQNLGQGPELLIRYENEEAVDDSQLPKDRFSAERLKGVDSTLKIQPAELGDSAVYLCASSLRTSGGDTQYFGPGTRLTVL.

The V and J genes are TRBV28 and TRBJ1-2; weak D call: TRBD1 (5 bases). Looked up from germline, CDR1 is MDHEN and CDR2 is SYDVKM. CDR3 length equals 15 residues. The V gene lost 4 bases and the J gene lost 5 bases, with 17 bases spanning the gap. CDR3 in DNA: TGTGCCAGCAGTTCCCCTCAGGCAGGGATGTATGGCTACACCTTC. As protein: CASSSPQAGMYGYTF.

The chain links TRBV15 to TRBJ1-5, with a weak D call TRBD1 (6 bases). This CDR3 spans 14 amino acids. V was shortened by 1 base and J by 3 bases, with 7 bases between the two germline ends. Germline-derived CDR1 and CDR2 are LNHNV and YYDKDF (reference sequence). DNA of the CDR3: TGTGCCACCAGCAGAGGGACAGTCAATCAGCCCCAGCATTTT. The encoded protein is CATSRGTVNQPQHF.

The V and J genes are TRBV7-8 and TRBJ2-2, with TRBD2 matching over 8 bases. CDR3 length: 17 residues. Trimming took 5 bases from V and 2 from J; bases not matched to a gene: 10. Germline V gives CDR1 SGHVS, CDR2 FQNEAQ. Here the CDR3 reads CASSPPRAGVNTGELFF. For the CDR3, the DNA is TGTGCCAGCAGCCCCCCCCGAGCGGGGGTTAACACCGGGGAGCTGTTTTTT.

The V call is TRBV5-1, the J call TRBJ1-1, with D perhaps matching TRBD1 (6 bases). Germline assignment: CDR1 SGHRS and CDR2 YFSETQ. V was cut by 6 bases and J by 8 bases, with 20 bases left in between. The CDR3 contains 14 residues. CDR3 residues: CASTLTGQNQEAFF. The CDR3 DNA reads as TGCGCCAGCACCCTCACCGGACAGAATCAAGAAGCTTTCTTT.

This sequence joins TRBV4-1 and TRBJ1-1, with 10 bases matching TRBD1. The V gene's germline CDR1 is MGHRA and CDR2 YSYEKL. V gave up 3 bases and J gave up 7 bases; unmatched junction bases: 17. The CDR3 is 18 residues long. CDR3 DNA: TGCGCCAGCAGCCAGCGGGGGACTAGACAGGGGGCGCTTGGTGAAGCTTTCTTT. Its protein is CASSQRGTRQGALGEAFF.

This chain uses TRBV18 with TRBJ1-2; D gene ambiguous. Trimming cost V 3 bases and J 7 bases, with 18 bases left between them. Germline V lookup: CDR1 KGHSH, CDR2 LQKENI. The CDR3 sequence is 15 residues long. CDR3 sequence: CASSPFSDLRVGYTF. The CDR3 bases are TGTGCCAGCTCACCTTTTTCGGACCTGAGGGTTGGCTACACCTTC.

This clone was found a few times. The genes are TRBV27 and TRBJ1-1; D call uncertain. The germline CDR1 and CDR2 sequences are MNHEY and SMNVEV (reference sequence). V shed 2 bases and J shed 6 bases, with 10 bases lying between them. The CDR3 runs to 13 residues. The CDR3 reads CASSLKPRAEAFF. CDR3 DNA sequence: TGTGCCAGCAGTTTAAAGCCGAGGGCTGAAGCTTTCTTT.

This clone was picked up one time. The rearrangement uses TRBV4-1 and TRBJ2-3, with TRBD1 matching over 7 bases. The CDR3 totals 17 residues. CDR1 is MGHRA, CDR2 YSYEKL, per germline. The V gene end was trimmed by 0 bases and the J gene end by 2 bases; junction bases not matched to a gene: 8. The CDR3 DNA follows: TGCGCCAGCAGCCAAGATAAGGACAGGAGTTTCACAGATACGCAGTATTTT. Translating it yields CASSQDKDRSFTDTQYF.

V gene TRBV9 combines with J gene TRBJ1-2, with TRBD1 matching 7 bases. Germline V CDR1 and CDR2: SGDLS, YYNGEE. This CDR3 has 15 residues. After removal of 4 bases from V and 6 bases from J, the junction contained 12 bases not matched to a gene. DNA for the CDR3: TGTGCCAGCAGCATGGAGGGGGCGCTTCAGAATGGCTACACCTTC. It encodes CASSMEGALQNGYTF.

V is TRBV4-1 and J is TRBJ1-5; D gene unclear. This CDR3 is 14 amino acids long. Trimming left V 6 bases short and J 0 bases short, with 9 bases between. The germline V gene has CDR1 MGHRA and CDR2 YSYEKL. CDR3 sequence: CASSTQVSNQPQHF. DNA of the CDR3: TGCGCCAGCAGTACTCAGGTTAGCAATCAGCCCCAGCATTTT.

This clone was recorded once. V gene TRBV6-5 combines with J gene TRBJ1-4, with unresolved D. Trimming cost V 6 bases and J 1 base, with 9 bases left between them. CDR3 length: 14 residues. Germline CDR1 reads MNHEY; CDR2 reads SVGAGI. CDR3 region: CASSDTVTNEKLFF. The DNA for the CDR3 is TGTGCCAGCAGCGACACGGTAACTAATGAAAAACTGTTTTTT.

The J gene is TRBJ1-1, the V gene TRBV3-1 (or the pseudogene TRBV3-2); tentatively, D is TRBD1 (6 bases). CDR1 and CDR2 from the germline V gene are LGHDT and YNNKEL (reference sequence). Trimming took off 1 base at V and 1 base at J, with 13 bases between the two ends. This CDR3 is 16 amino acids long. The CDR3: CASSQGQGIGNTEAFF. The CDR3 DNA reads TGTGCCAGCAGCCAAGGCCAGGGGATCGGGAACACTGAAGCTTTCTTT.

Turning to this clone: Other DNA sequences in this sample translate to the same CDR3. The chain uses TRBV5-1 and TRBJ1-5; D unresolved. Germline-derived CDR1 and CDR2 are SGHRS and YFSETQ. The CDR3 runs to 13 residues. V was shortened by 0 bases and J by 4 bases, with 5 bases between the two germline ends. Written as DNA, the CDR3 is TGCGCCAGCAGCTTGGGACAAAATCAGCCCCAGCATTTT. Its protein is CASSLGQNQPQHF.

The chain has TRBV6-5 and TRBJ1-2; 9 bases map to TRBD1. There are 15 residues in the CDR3. Germline lookup yields CDR1 MNHEY and CDR2 SVGAGI. The J segment lost 5 bases and the V segment lost 2 bases, leaving 6 bases of the junction unmatched. DNA for the CDR3: TGTGCCAGCAGTTACGCCCCGGGACAGGGATATGGCTACACCTTC. It specifies CASSYAPGQGYGYTF.

The chain has TRBV7-8 and TRBJ2-3, with 12 nucleotides matching TRBD2. The V gene end was trimmed by 5 bases and the J gene end by 5 bases; junction bases not matched to a gene: 11. CDR3 size: 17 residues. Germline CDR1 reads SGHVS; CDR2 reads FQNEAQ. CDR3 amino acids: CASSPRLAGEGLDTQYF. The CDR3 DNA is TGTGCCAGCAGCCCTAGACTAGCGGGGGAAGGATTAGATACGCAGTATTTT.

This clone was picked up a small number of times. The V and J genes are TRBV4-1 and TRBJ1-2, with unresolved D. The CDR3 has 15 residues. The germline V and J ends were trimmed by 4 bases and 2 bases, with 14 bases remaining between them. Germline loops: CDR1 MGHRA, CDR2 YSYEKL. Here the CDR3 reads CASSRIDTANYGYTF. As DNA, the CDR3 is TGCGCCAGCAGCCGTATCGACACGGCAAACTATGGCTACACCTTC.

The chain recombines TRBV19 with TRBJ1-1; 9 nucleotides agree with TRBD1. Germline V gives CDR1 LNHDA, CDR2 SQIVND (reference sequence). The CDR3 has 12 residues. V lost 4 bases, J lost 8 bases, and 2 bases stayed unmatched. The DNA of the CDR3 is TGTGCCAGTAGTACCGGGACAGGGGAAGCTTTCTTT. It translates to CASSTGTGEAFF.

This rearrangement joins TRBV25-1 to TRBJ2-7, with D possibly TRBD2 on 5 matching bases. The CDR3 length is 13 residues. Germline CDR1 and CDR2: MGHDK and SYGVNS. V lost 0 bases and J lost 9, with 12 bases in between. The CDR3 sequence: CASSEYTGSAQYF. Here the CDR3 DNA reads TGTGCCAGCAGTGAATATACGGGGAGCGCGCAGTACTTC.

J is TRBJ1-1 and V is TRBV19; 7 positions match TRBD1. This CDR3 contains 17 residues. J lost 1 base, V lost 6 bases, and 14 bases had no gene match. Germline loops: CDR1 LNHDA, CDR2 SQIVND (reference sequence). The CDR3 DNA sequence: TGTGCCAGTAGGCGCACAGGGGCATTCGTAGGGAACACTGAAGCTTTCTTT. This gives the protein CASRRTGAFVGNTEAFF.

Comments on this clone: Relative to the germline gene, one junction end is altered; a read error may explain this. The chain is built from TRBV7-7 and TRBJ2-3, with D possibly TRBD1 on 7 matching bases. Germline CDR1 reads SSHAT; CDR2 reads FNYEAQ (reference sequence). The CDR3 spans 14 residues. CDR3 residues: CASSQGGTTDTQYF. The DNA for the CDR3 is TGTGCTAGCAGCCAGGGGGGTACGACAGATACGCAGTATTTT.

The chain carries TRBV4-1 and TRBJ2-3; tentative D call: TRBD2 (6 bases). The CDR3 extends over 16 amino acids. Trimming took 0 bases from V and 0 from J, leaving 10 bases between them. Germline-derived CDR1 and CDR2 are MGHRA and YSYEKL. CDR3: CASSQEVAESTDTQYF. In DNA form, the CDR3 reads TGCGCCAGCAGCCAAGAGGTAGCGGAAAGCACAGATACGCAGTATTTT.